This T cell receptor beta chain derives from a study of OX40 agonist ivuxolimab in advanced cancers. Libraries were prepared by immunoSEQ multiplex PCR; TCRdb keeps only in-frame clonotypes and omits some of them. Of about 150,000 clones listed, roughly 92% are singletons. The starting material was CD4+ or CD8+ T cells sorted from blood, obtained in a trial of the OX40 agonist ivuxolimab. This TCR was sampled from an adult with an advanced solid tumor such as melanoma, head and neck, liver or kidney cancer.

The CDR3 DNA follows: TGTGCCAGCAGTTACCGTTCGACAGGGAAAGACAATCAGCCCCAGCATTTT. Translation: CASSYRSTGKDNQPQHF. The V call is TRBV6-8, the J call TRBJ1-5; 7 bases map to TRBD1. CDR1 is MNHGY, CDR2 SAAAGT, per germline. This CDR3 has 17 residues. Trimming took 2 bases from V and 3 from J; bases not matched to a gene: 10.